The 20 T cell receptor beta chains presented below share a single source sample, sequenced in a study of cytomegalovirus exposure and HLA in healthy donors. Primers for the PCR totalled 60 Vbeta and 13 Jbeta. The protocol was immunoSEQ multiplex PCR, while the TCRdb copy is restricted to in-frame clones and leaves out a portion. In total, the table holds about 150,000 clones. The sequenced sample was PBMCs. The receptors derive from a man aged 25-40 years in good health and CMV-seronegative.

The chain uses TRBV29-1 and TRBJ1-2; D gene uncertain. The CDR3 is 15 residues long. V was cut by 0 bases and J by 7 bases, with 18 bases left in between. Germline V gives CDR1 SQVTM, CDR2 ANQGSEA. CDR3 in DNA: TGCAGCGTTGAAGATCTGCCCCCTGAGGCTAGTGGCTACACCTTC. Its translation: CSVEDLPPEASGYTF.

The chain is built from TRBV4-1 and TRBJ1-2, with TRBD1 matching over 9 bases. This CDR3 is built from 16 residues. Germline V gives CDR1 MGHRA, CDR2 YSYEKL. Trimming took 3 bases from V and 4 from J; bases not matched to a gene: 9. The chain's CDR3 is CASSQGGQGSFYGYTF. The CDR3 bases are TGCGCCAGCAGCCAGGGAGGACAGGGGTCCTTCTATGGCTACACCTTC.

The chain carries TRBV30 and TRBJ2-5; 8 bases line up with TRBD2. With the DNA end fitting TRBJ2-7 better, the J assignment may be wrong. Germline loops: CDR1 GTSNPN, CDR2 SVGIG (reference sequence). There are 14 residues in the CDR3. The CDR3 loop is CAWNRGTSSYEQYF. CDR3 coding DNA: TGTGCCTGGAATAGGGGGACTAGCTCCTACGAGCAGTACTTC.

The V and J genes are TRBV7-6 and TRBJ2-1; D is possibly TRBD2 (6 bases). Trimming took 7 bases from V and 8 from J, leaving 21 bases between them. The germline gives CDR1 SGHVS, CDR2 FNYEAQ. The CDR3 contains 15 residues. The chain's CDR3 is CASTRGSSPWDEQFF. CDR3 bases: TGTGCCAGCACCCGGGGGAGCTCCCCCTGGGATGAGCAGTTCTTC.

The chain joins TRBV7-9 to TRBJ2-3, with 10 bases that match TRBD2. This CDR3 spans 16 amino acids. V was clipped by 6 bases and J by 5 bases; unmatched bases: 11. Germline CDR1 is SEHNR and CDR2 is FQNEAQ (reference sequence). CDR3 sequence: CASRRLGTSVQDTQYF. The CDR3 region has the DNA TGTGCCAGCAGGAGACTTGGGACTAGCGTGCAAGATACGCAGTATTTT.

CDR3 sequence reads: CASSIGQAGITEAFF. The CDR3 nucleotides are TGTGCCAGCAGCATTGGACAGGCGGGGATCACTGAAGCTTTCTTT. V gene TRBV13 combines with J gene TRBJ1-1, with TRBD1 matching 7 bases. Germline CDR1 reads PRHDT; CDR2 reads FYEKMQ (reference sequence). Unmatched junction bases numbered 10, after V lost 5 bases and J lost 4 bases. This CDR3 contains 15 residues.

The gene calls are TRBV5-1 and TRBJ2-1; 13 bases agree with TRBD2. V dropped 3 bases and J dropped 2; count of bases not matched to a gene: 2. The germline gives CDR1 SGHRS, CDR2 YFSETQ. This CDR3 has 16 amino acids. The CDR3 sequence is CASSSGTSGTYNEQFF. In DNA form, the CDR3 reads TGCGCCAGCAGCTCCGGGACTAGCGGGACCTACAATGAGCAGTTCTTC. Drawing the rest from reference TRBV5-1 and TRBJ2-1, the complete variable domain is KAGVTQTPRYLIKTRGQQVTLSCSPISGHRSVSWYQQTPGQGLQFLFEYFSETQRNKGNFPGRFSGRQFSNSRSEMNVSTLELGDSALYLCASSSGTSGTYNEQFFGPGTRLTVL.

The chain couples TRBV5-5 to TRBJ1-4; 7 nucleotides align to TRBD1. J gave up 6 bases and V 1 base, and 6 bases lay outside the gene matches. Germline assignment: CDR1 SGHKS and CDR2 YYEKEE (reference sequence). The CDR3 has 15 residues. The CDR3 sequence: CASSLRGRWDEKLFF. DNA of the CDR3: TGTGCCAGCAGCTTGAGGGGGCGGTGGGATGAAAAACTGTTTTTT.

The J gene is TRBJ2-3, the V gene TRBV4-3, with D possibly matching TRBD2 (6 bases). The germline gives CDR1 LGHNA, CDR2 YSLEER. Trimming pared 3 bases from V and 0 bases from J, leaving 22 bases between. CDR3 length: 19 residues. The CDR3 region has the DNA TGCGCCAGCAGCCACCCTCCTGCGGCGGGGACTTCTAGCACAGATACGCAGTATTTT. Protein sequence: CASSHPPAAGTSSTDTQYF.

The chain uses TRBV7-9 and TRBJ2-3; TRBD2 aligns across 9 bases. V shed 3 bases and J 6 bases; nucleotides not matched to a gene: 10. CDR1 is SEHNR, CDR2 FQNEAQ, per germline (reference sequence). CDR3 size: 16 residues. In DNA form, the CDR3 reads TGTGCCAGCAGCTTCCCGGGGGGGACTAGCCCCGATACGCAGTATTTT. Translating gives CASSFPGGTSPDTQYF.

The chain recombines TRBV27 with TRBJ2-4, with 8 positions matching TRBD1. This CDR3 spans 16 amino acids. CDR1 and CDR2 from the germline V gene are MNHEY and SMNVEV (reference sequence). J lost 0 bases, V lost 7 bases, and 8 bases had no gene match. Here the CDR3 DNA reads TGTGCCAGCACTACCAGGGGGCAAGGAGCCAAAAACATTCAGTACTTC. Translating it yields CASTTRGQGAKNIQYF.

This rearrangement joins TRBV28 to TRBJ2-3; TRBD2 agrees at 8 bases. Germline V lookup: CDR1 MDHEN, CDR2 SYDVKM. The CDR3 contains 15 residues. V lost 6 bases, J lost 2 bases, and 7 bases stayed unmatched. DNA of the CDR3: TGTGCCAGCAGCCAGCCAGCGGGGGTCACAGATACGCAGTATTTT. Its protein is CASSQPAGVTDTQYF.

The CDR3 spells CASSQDGGGRAVDTQYF. Written as DNA, the CDR3 is TGCGCCAGCAGCCAAGACGGGGGCGGGAGGGCCGTGGATACGCAGTATTTT. J is TRBJ2-3 and V is TRBV4-1, with TRBD2 matching 9 bases. Germline CDR1 reads MGHRA; CDR2 reads YSYEKL. The CDR3 loop spans 17 amino acids. Trimming cost V 0 bases and J 6 bases; bases outside gene matches: 10.

The chain uses TRBV6-5 and TRBJ1-1; weak D call: TRBD1 (5 bases). Germline lookup yields CDR1 MNHEY and CDR2 SVGAGI. Between the trimmed V and J ends, which lost 7 bases and 5 bases, there was a span of 17 bases. This CDR3 has 14 amino acids. CDR3 protein: CASKNRQGGTEAFF. In DNA, the CDR3 is TGTGCCAGCAAAAATAGGCAGGGTGGAACTGAAGCTTTCTTT.

V and J are TRBV5-6 and TRBJ2-3, with D perhaps matching TRBD2 (6 bases). Trimming left V 0 bases short and J 2 bases short, with 10 bases between. CDR3 length: 15 amino acids. Germline V gene data show CDR1 as SGHDT and CDR2 as YYEEEE. CDR3 residues: CASSLGGINTDTQYF. The CDR3 nucleotides are TGTGCCAGCAGCTTGGGCGGGATCAACACAGATACGCAGTATTTT. Variable domain in full (rest from reference TRBV5-6 and TRBJ2-3): DAGVTQSPTHLIKTRGQQVTLRCSPKSGHDTVSWYQQALGQGPQFIFQYYEEEERQRGNFPDRFSGHQFPNYSSELNVNALLLGDSALYLCASSLGGINTDTQYFGPGTRLTVL.

This rearrangement joins TRBV7-8 to TRBJ2-1; 14 bases are shared with TRBD2. The CDR3 extends over 18 amino acids. Germline assignment: CDR1 SGHVS and CDR2 FQNEAQ. The V and J ends lost 2 bases and 7 bases, in that order; junction bases with no gene match: 10. The CDR3 DNA follows: TGTGCCAGCAGCTTACCCCGCAGACTAGCGGGAGGGGGAAATGAGCAGTTCTTC. This encodes CASSLPRRLAGGGNEQFF.

In DNA, the CDR3 is TGTGCCAGCAGACGGGGACTAGCGGGCCGCACAGATACGCAGTATTTT. It encodes CASRRGLAGRTDTQYF. The rearrangement links TRBV7-7 to TRBJ2-3; 12 positions agree with TRBD2. Germline V gene data show CDR1 as SSHAT and CDR2 as FNYEAQ (reference sequence). The CDR3 runs to 16 residues. Losses at the gene ends were 6 bases for V and 1 base for J; bases not matched to a gene: 5.

This chain uses TRBV5-1 with TRBJ2-1, with 11 bases lining up with TRBD2. CDR1 is SGHRS, CDR2 YFSETQ, per germline. V shed 4 bases and J 6 bases; nucleotides not matched to a gene: 9. The CDR3 contains 16 residues. The CDR3: CASSLTSSGRPNEQFF. CDR3 in DNA: TGCGCCAGCAGCCTGACTTCTAGCGGGAGGCCCAATGAGCAGTTCTTC.

The rearrangement links TRBV4-2 to TRBJ2-3; TRBD2 matches 8 bases. The CDR3 extends over 21 amino acids. Germline values: CDR1 LGHNA, CDR2 YNFKEQ. V shed 0 bases, J shed 5 bases, and the junction held 22 bases outside the gene matches. The CDR3 loop reads CASSQDRSFGRARVHQDTQYF. In nucleotides, the CDR3 is TGTGCCAGCAGCCAAGATCGAAGTTTCGGGAGGGCCCGGGTGCATCAAGATACGCAGTATTTT.

The genes are TRBV30 and TRBJ1-1, with unresolved D. The CDR3 is 12 amino acids. Trimming took off 3 bases at V and 0 bases at J, with 5 bases between the two ends. CDR1 is GTSNPN, CDR2 SVGIG, per germline (reference sequence). The CDR3 DNA reads TGTGCCTGGAGGGCCGTGAACACTGAAGCTTTCTTT. It is translated as CAWRAVNTEAFF.